A selection of T cell receptor beta chains follows, all from one sample in a study of regulatory T cells in long-lasting Graves disease. TCRdb re-called the multiplex PCR reads through MiXCR, storing one row per CDR3 protein. The repertoire consists of a few hundred thousand distinct CDR3 sequences, with roughly a quarter occurring once and the leading ten covering roughly 30%. The material sequenced was peripheral blood mononuclear cells (PBMCs), taken when the disease was refractory, from a patient treated with antithyroid drugs. These receptors all stem from a female donor with Graves disease. Both conserved end residues are part of each CDR3. A D gene is named only where the DNA matches it firmly. Where a row states a size, it is once, few, many or the class of an expanded clone; other rows omit it.

j_call d_call v_call clone_size cdr3_aa cdr3_nt
TRBJ2-5 TRBD1 TRBV6-1 many CASRRSTGGGGETQYF TGTGCCAGCAGGAGATCGACAGGGGGCGGAGGGGAGACCCAGTACTTC
TRBJ2-1 TRBD2 TRBV3-1 few CAVGLAGDNEQFF TGTGCTGTAGGACTAGCGGGAGACAATGAGCAGTTCTTC
TRBJ2-5 TRBD1 TRBV15 many CATSGGQGAETQYF TGTGCCACCAGCGGGGGACAGGGGGCTGAGACCCAGTACTTC
TRBJ2-5 . TRBV7-8 many CASSSRLLLQETQYF TGTGCCAGCAGCTCAAGACTATTATTACAAGAGACCCAGTACTTC
TRBJ1-1 . TRBV6-1 . CASSEQGSNTEAFF TGTGCCAGCAGTGAACAGGGCTCGAACACTGAAGCTTTCTTT
TRBJ1-2 TRBD1 TRBV7-7 many CASSLERQGVNGYTF TGTGCTAGCAGCTTAGAGCGGCAGGGGGTGAATGGCTACACCTTC
TRBJ1-2 TRBD1 TRBV6-1 few CASNSGTGVSNYGYTF TGTGCCAGCAACTCCGGGACAGGAGTTTCGAACTATGGCTACACCTTC
TRBJ1-5 . TRBV20-1 few CSARGLKTGQPQHF TGCAGTGCTAGAGGGCTGAAGACGGGTCAGCCCCAGCATTTT
TRBJ2-7 TRBD2 TRBV20-1 few CSADASGRINEQYF TGCAGTGCCGATGCTAGCGGGAGGATAAACGAGCAGTACTTC
TRBJ1-6 . TRBV30 few CAWINKGGNGNSPLHF TGTGCCTGGATAAATAAGGGGGGGAACGGGAATTCACCCCTCCACTTT
TRBJ1-5 TRBD1 TRBV19 . CAIASETGYPGSQPQHF TGTGCCATCGCGTCCGAGACAGGGTACCCTGGTAGTCAGCCCCAGCATTTT
TRBJ1-6 . TRBV7-2 . CASSLAAGQDSPLHF TGTGCCAGCAGCTTAGCAGCAGGGCAGGATTCACCCCTCCACTTT
TRBJ1-6 . TRBV5-1 . CASRSGRVGNSPLHF TGCGCCAGCAGAAGCGGGAGGGTCGGTAATTCACCCCTCCACTTT
TRBJ1-1 TRBD1 TRBV7-3 many CASSLTSSGGAFF TGTGCCAGCAGCTTAACAAGCTCAGGGGGAGCTTTCTTT
TRBJ1-5 . TRBV6-1 many CASSAGLYSNQPQHF TGTGCCAGCTCCGCAGGGCTCTATAGCAATCAGCCCCAGCATTTT
TRBJ2-1 TRBD2 TRBV6-1 . CASSPGLAGEGLFNEQFF TGTGCCAGCAGTCCGGGACTAGCGGGAGAAGGCCTGTTCAATGAGCAGTTCTTC
TRBJ1-4 . TRBV28 many CASSPATSATNEKLFF TGTGCCAGCAGTCCTGCGACGTCAGCAACTAATGAAAAACTGTTTTTT
TRBJ1-5 . TRBV19 . CASSIISGRGQPQHF TGTGCCAGTAGTATTATTTCCGGTCGGGGTCAGCCCCAGCATTTT
TRBJ2-3 . TRBV7-3 few CASSRGLSTDTQYF TGTGCCAGCAGCCGCGGACTTTCCACAGATACGCAGTATTTT
TRBJ1-2 . TRBV5-1 many CASSAGRGRDYGYTF TGCGCCAGCAGCGCTGGTAGGGGCAGGGACTATGGCTACACCTTC
TRBJ2-1 TRBD2 TRBV2 . CASSEGAGVFNEQFF TGTGCCAGCAGTGAAGGAGCGGGAGTATTTAATGAGCAGTTCTTC
TRBJ2-7 TRBD1 TRBV9 few CASSVGLGWGTGDNEQYF TGTGCCAGCAGCGTAGGACTTGGGTGGGGGACAGGGGACAACGAGCAGTACTTC
TRBJ1-2 . TRBV29-1 . CSVEDAALYGYTF TGCAGCGTTGAAGATGCGGCCCTCTATGGCTACACCTTC
TRBJ2-7 . TRBV7-2 once CASSFPGSYEQYF TGTGCCAGCAGCTTCCCCGGGTCCTACGAGCAGTACTTC
TRBJ1-5 TRBD1 TRBV6-1 many CASSEDSGGRQPQHF TGTGCCAGCAGTGAAGATTCAGGGGGGAGACAGCCCCAGCATTTT
TRBJ2-2 . TRBV2 many CASSEAGHTGELFF TGTGCCAGCAGTGAAGCAGGGCACACCGGGGAGCTGTTTTTT
TRBJ2-7 . TRBV9 . CASSDSREFEQYF TGTGCCAGCAGCGATAGCCGGGAATTCGAGCAGTACTTC
TRBJ2-2 . TRBV5-1 . CASSPIPGSNTGELFF TGCGCCAGCAGCCCCATACCGGGATCTAACACCGGGGAGCTGTTTTTT
TRBJ2-2 . TRBV7-9 . CASSLVRPELFF TGTGCCAGCAGCTTAGTTAGGCCGGAGCTGTTTTTT
TRBJ1-6 TRBD1 TRBV29-1 . CSVGTGTDNSPLHF TGCAGCGTCGGGACCGGGACAGATAATTCACCCCTCCACTTT
TRBJ1-3 . TRBV19 . CASRATSSGNTIYF TGTGCCAGTCGCGCCACTAGCTCTGGAAACACCATATATTTT